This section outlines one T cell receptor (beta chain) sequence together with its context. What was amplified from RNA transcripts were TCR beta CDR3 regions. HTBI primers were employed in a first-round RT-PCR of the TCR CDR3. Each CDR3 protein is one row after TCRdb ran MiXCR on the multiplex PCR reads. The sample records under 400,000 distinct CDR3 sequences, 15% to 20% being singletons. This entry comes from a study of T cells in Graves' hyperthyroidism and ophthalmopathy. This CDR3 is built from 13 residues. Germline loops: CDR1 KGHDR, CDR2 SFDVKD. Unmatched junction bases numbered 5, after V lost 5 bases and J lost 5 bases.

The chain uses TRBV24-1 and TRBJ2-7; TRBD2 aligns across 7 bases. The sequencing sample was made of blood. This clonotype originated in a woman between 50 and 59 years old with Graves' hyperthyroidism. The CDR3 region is CATSGGSADEQYF. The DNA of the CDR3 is TGTGCCACCAGTGGCGGGAGCGCGGACGAGCAGTACTTC.